This T cell receptor (beta chain) was observed in a study of blood T cells in healthy people across ages. It was with a sample-barcoded 5' primer and a J-beta primer mix that a second PCR of roughly 7 to 12 cycles was run. TCRdb called the 5' RACE reads again in MiXCR, with one record for every CDR3 protein. Of 700,000 to 850,000 distinct CDR3 sequences in the sample, roughly 34% were seen once. The donors, healthy Caucasians from Russia, were aged about 6 to 95. Germline loops: CDR1 DFQATT, CDR2 SNEGSKA (reference sequence). With V trimmed by 1 base and J by 3 bases, 7 bases remained unmatched. The CDR3 is 16 amino acids.

Specimen: blood. The rearrangement links TRBV20-1 to TRBJ1-5; 9 bases line up with TRBD1. The origin of this receptor is a man younger than 35 in good health. DNA of the CDR3: TGCAGTGCTAGAGTATTCGACAGGGGGTCCAATCAGCCCCAGCATTTT. Translated: CSARVFDRGSNQPQHF.